Reported below is one TCR beta chain. The target antigen is unknown. The data belong to a study of cytomegalovirus exposure and HLA in healthy donors. Study conclusions and caveats: The classifier reportedly diagnosed cytomegalovirus status with high specificity and sensitivity. Among TCR sequences, most were rare, though some public TCRs appeared in many donors. The study flagged some 180 TCR beta chains as cytomegalovirus-associated.

Separate from the approximately 670-subject first cohort, the approximately 130-subject validation cohort was the one that the donors belonged to. CDR1 is SNHLY, CDR2 FYNNEI, per germline. The CDR3 sequence is 12 residues long. Trimming took off 7 bases at V and 1 base at J, with 7 bases between the two ends. Produced via immunoSEQ multiplex PCR; TCRdb's table is partial and in-frame only. The profile covers about 70,000 clones, with roughly 94% appearing a single time and approximately 2% taken by the ten largest. The source material was PBMCs. This sequence was found in a woman younger than 35 in good health and CMV-seropositive. The genes are TRBV2 and TRBJ1-1; no reliable D call. CDR3: CASTRQNTEAFF. CDR3 sequence (DNA): TGTGCCAGCACGCGACAGAACACTGAAGCTTTCTTT.